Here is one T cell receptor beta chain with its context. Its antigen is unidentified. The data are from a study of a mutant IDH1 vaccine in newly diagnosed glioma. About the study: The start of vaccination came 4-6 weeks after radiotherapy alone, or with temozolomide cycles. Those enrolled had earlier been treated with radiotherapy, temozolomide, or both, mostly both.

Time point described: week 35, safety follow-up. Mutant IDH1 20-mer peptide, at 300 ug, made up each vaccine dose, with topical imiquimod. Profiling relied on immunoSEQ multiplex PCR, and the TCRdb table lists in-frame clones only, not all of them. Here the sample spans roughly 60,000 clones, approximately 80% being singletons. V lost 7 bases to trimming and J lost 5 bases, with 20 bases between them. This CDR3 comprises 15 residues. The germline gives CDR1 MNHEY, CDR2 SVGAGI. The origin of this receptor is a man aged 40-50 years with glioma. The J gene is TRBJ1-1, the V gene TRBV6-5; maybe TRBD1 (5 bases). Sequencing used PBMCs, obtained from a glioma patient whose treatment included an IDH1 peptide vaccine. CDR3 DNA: TGTGCCAGCATTAGAACGGGGCTTCGGGGTACTGAAGCTTTCTTT. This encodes CASIRTGLRGTEAFF.